This TCR beta chain derives from a study of cytomegalovirus exposure and HLA in healthy donors. The PCR used 60 Vbeta and 13 Jbeta primers. Measured with immunoSEQ multiplex PCR; TCRdb has only the in-frame clones, and not every one. There are 75,000 to 90,000 clones in the sample; around 10% occur only once, and approximately 24% lies in the top ten. This CDR3 is 15 amino acids long. The V end lost 10 bases, the J end lost 6 bases, and 25 bases lay between the germline ends. Germline V gives CDR1 LNHDA, CDR2 SQIVND (reference sequence). This chain connects TRBV19 to TRBJ2-7, with D tentatively TRBD1 (6 bases). The sample comprised PBMCs. The TCR comes from a man aged 55 to 70 in good health and CMV-seropositive. The CDR3 sequence: CATLPSLTGRGEQYF. The CDR3 bases are TGTGCCACCCTTCCATCCTTAACAGGGAGAGGCGAGCAGTACTTC.